Following are 24 T cell receptor beta chains from one sample sequenced in a study of blood T cell repertoires in COVID-19. The table came from immunoSEQ multiplex PCR; TCRdb's copy has only in-frame clones and leaves some out. Of about 310,000 clones listed, about 89% are singletons. Sequenced: PBMCs or T cells enriched from blood (not recorded which). The receptor set was obtained from a woman aged 40-49 years who had recovered from COVID-19.

The rearrangement links TRBV7-6 to TRBJ2-5, with 7 positions matching TRBD1. The CDR3 contains 15 residues. The ends lost 2 bases at V and 2 bases at J; junction bases unmatched: 5. CDR1 is SGHVS, CDR2 FNYEAQ, per germline. The CDR3 region is CASSLTGRGQETQYF. The CDR3 bases are TGTGCCAGCAGCTTAACTGGCAGGGGGCAAGAGACCCAGTACTTC.

The chain recombines TRBV19 with TRBJ1-5; D perhaps matches TRBD1 (5 bases). Trimming took 3 bases from V and 5 from J, leaving 11 bases between them. The CDR3 length is 14 residues. The germline gives CDR1 LNHDA, CDR2 SQIVND (reference sequence). The CDR3 loop is CASSIQGPDQPQHF. CDR3 nucleotides: TGTGCCAGTAGTATTCAGGGTCCCGATCAGCCCCAGCATTTT.

In its sample, this clone was seen once. J is TRBJ1-1 and V is TRBV7-9; D gene unclear. V lost 2 bases to trimming and J lost 0 bases, with 7 bases between them. This CDR3 spans 14 amino acids. Germline values: CDR1 SEHNR, CDR2 FQNEAQ (reference sequence). CDR3 residues: CASSLTDLNTEAFF. The CDR3 region has the DNA TGTGCCAGCAGCTTAACAGACCTGAACACTGAAGCTTTCTTT.

The rearrangement joins TRBV27 to TRBJ2-1; 7 bases are a match to TRBD1. The V and J ends lost 6 bases and 4 bases, in that order; junction bases with no gene match: 9. This CDR3 has 15 residues. The germline gives CDR1 MNHEY, CDR2 SMNVEV (reference sequence). CDR3 protein: CASSPFRDSYNEQFF. In DNA form, the CDR3 reads TGTGCCAGCAGCCCTTTCAGGGACAGTTACAATGAGCAGTTCTTC.

On this clone: Different DNA sequences within this sample yield the same CDR3. The rearrangement links TRBV2 to TRBJ2-7, with 8 nucleotides matching TRBD2. Germline loops: CDR1 SNHLY, CDR2 FYNNEI. The CDR3 totals 15 residues. V was pared by 1 base and J by 2 bases, with 4 bases of the junction left unmatched. This CDR3 reads CASSEEAGGPYEQYF. CDR3 nucleotide sequence: TGTGCCAGCAGTGAAGAGGCGGGAGGACCCTACGAGCAGTACTTC.

The chain joins TRBV7-3 to TRBJ2-3, with D possibly being TRBD1 (6 bases). There are 17 residues in the CDR3. CDR1 SGHTA and CDR2 FQGTGA come from the germline V gene. V lost 5 bases and J lost 0, with 18 bases in between. This CDR3 is CASSPTGTPFSTDTQYF. CDR3 bases: TGTGCCAGCAGCCCTACCGGGACACCCTTTAGCACAGATACGCAGTATTTT. Based on the CDR3 plus reference TRBV7-3 and TRBJ2-3, the full variable domain is GAGVSQTPSNKVTEKGKYVELRCDPISGHTALYWYRQSLGQGPEFLIYFQGTGAADDSGLPNDRFFAVRPEGSVSTLKIQRTERGDSAVYLCASSPTGTPFSTDTQYFGPGTRLTVL.

This clone has a handful of counts. The CDR3 DNA is TGTGCCAGCAGCTTACCTCAGGCCGGCGGGCCGACGGGCTACACCTTC. Translating gives CASSLPQAGGPTGYTF. V and J are TRBV7-9 and TRBJ1-2, with D unclear. Germline V gene lookup returns CDR1 SEHNR and CDR2 FQNEAQ (reference sequence). V lost 2 bases, J lost 8 bases, and 21 bases lay in between. There are 16 residues in the CDR3.

The chain links TRBV5-5 to TRBJ2-2; D perhaps matches TRBD2 (6 bases). The CDR3 consists of 14 residues. Germline V CDR1 and CDR2: SGHKS, YYEKEE (reference sequence). V was clipped by 2 bases and J by 7 bases, with 12 bases between them. This chain's CDR3 is CASSFSQGGGELFF. The CDR3 region has the DNA TGTGCCAGCAGCTTCTCCCAGGGAGGCGGGGAGCTGTTTTTT.

The chain carries TRBV7-8 and TRBJ1-4, with TRBD1 matching 8 bases. CDR3 length: 17 residues. After removal of 5 bases from V and 0 bases from J, the junction contained 8 bases not matched to a gene. The V gene's germline CDR1 is SGHVS and CDR2 FQNEAQ. The CDR3 spells CASSPRQGIATNEKLFF. DNA of the CDR3: TGTGCCAGCAGCCCCCGACAGGGGATAGCAACTAATGAAAAACTGTTTTTT.

The chain has TRBV6-4 and TRBJ1-2, with 10 bases fitting TRBD1. This CDR3 region has 16 residues. CDR1 is MRHNA, CDR2 SNTAGT, per germline. With V trimmed by 3 bases and J by 6 bases, 10 bases remained unmatched. CDR3 amino acids: CASSEGRQGAYHGYTF. In nucleotides, the CDR3 is TGTGCCAGCAGTGAAGGGCGACAGGGGGCTTATCATGGCTACACCTTC.

The chain carries TRBV18 and TRBJ1-1; D might be TRBD1 (5 bases). The CDR3 runs 14 residues. The germline V and J ends were trimmed by 5 bases and 4 bases, with 14 bases remaining between them. Germline CDR1 reads KGHSH; CDR2 reads LQKENI. CDR3 sequence: CASSAFGGSTEAFF. The CDR3 nucleotides read TGTGCCAGCTCAGCCTTTGGGGGGAGCACTGAAGCTTTCTTT.

The chain employs TRBV27 and TRBJ1-5; possible D gene TRBD1, 5 bases. Germline CDR1 reads MNHEY; CDR2 reads SMNVEV (reference sequence). The CDR3 has 15 amino acids. With 6 bases removed from V and 7 bases from J, the gap between germline ends came to 19 bases. CDR3 amino acids: CASSPRQILGQPQHF. The CDR3 region has the DNA TGTGCCAGCAGCCCTAGACAGATCCTAGGGCAGCCCCAGCATTTT.

The V call is TRBV4-1, the J call TRBJ1-3; 9 bases map to TRBD1. The V gene's germline CDR1 is MGHRA and CDR2 YSYEKL. This CDR3 is built from 19 residues. The J segment lost 1 base and the V segment lost 2 bases, leaving 12 bases of the junction unmatched. The CDR3 DNA reads as TGCGCCAGCAGCCAACCGCCGGGACAGGGTCAAGTTTCTGGAAACACCATATATTTT. It is translated as CASSQPPGQGQVSGNTIYF.

The gene calls are TRBV2 and TRBJ2-5; 12 nucleotides line up with TRBD2. The CDR3 totals 13 residues. The V segment lost 11 bases and the J segment 5 bases; nucleotides outside the gene matches: 6. Germline loops: CDR1 SNHLY, CDR2 FYNNEI. The CDR3 DNA is TGTGCCGGCGGACTAGCGGGGCTCGAGACCCAGTACTTC. Translated, it gives CAGGLAGLETQYF. Based on the CDR3 plus reference TRBV2 and TRBJ2-5, the full variable domain is EPEVTQTPSHQVTQMGQEVILRCVPISNHLYFYWYRQILGQKVEFLVSFYNNEISEKSEIFDDQFSVERPDGSNFTLKIRSTKLEDSAMYFCAGGLAGLETQYFGPGTRLLVL.

This chain links TRBV7-2 with TRBJ2-2; 7 bases fit TRBD1. Germline loops: CDR1 SGHTA, CDR2 FQGNSA. Trimming took 5 bases from V and 5 from J; bases not matched to a gene: 8. The CDR3 spans 15 residues. The CDR3 is CASSPTTGRTGELFF. The CDR3 DNA sequence: TGTGCCAGCAGCCCCACGACAGGGAGAACCGGGGAGCTGTTTTTT.

The chain combines TRBV19 with TRBJ1-2; 8 bases fit TRBD1. J lost 4 bases, V lost 4 bases, and 14 bases had no gene match. The germline V gene encodes CDR1 LNHDA and CDR2 SQIVND (reference sequence). The CDR3 is 17 amino acids. CDR3 sequence: CASSKRRDRNVAYGYTF. The CDR3 DNA sequence: TGTGCCAGTAGTAAACGCCGGGACAGGAATGTAGCCTATGGCTACACCTTC.

The rearrangement uses TRBV23-1 and TRBJ1-3, with 9 bases fitting TRBD1. TRBV23-1 is identified as an open reading frame with a role that is uncertain. The V segment lost 7 bases and the J segment 3 bases; nucleotides outside the gene matches: 7. The CDR3 extends over 15 amino acids. The CDR3: CASTADRGVGNTIYF. The CDR3 nucleotides are TGCGCCAGCACCGCAGACAGGGGGGTTGGAAACACCATATATTTT.

The genes are TRBV7-8 and TRBJ2-1; 8 bases fit TRBD2. With 4 bases clipped from V and 5 bases from J, the junction kept 7 bases outside the gene matches. This CDR3 has 15 residues. CDR1 and CDR2 from the germline V gene are SGHVS and FQNEAQ. CDR3 in DNA: TGTGCCAGCAGCTCCTGGGCGGGGGGAGACAATGAGCAGTTCTTC. The encoded protein is CASSSWAGGDNEQFF. The full variable domain, with the rest looked up from reference TRBV7-8 and TRBJ2-1, is GAGVSQSPRYKVAKRGQDVALRCDPISGHVSLFWYQQALGQGPEFLTYFQNEAQLDKSGLPSDRFFAERPEGSVSTLKIQRTQQEDSAVYLCASSSWAGGDNEQFFGPGTRLTVL.

The V gene is TRBV25-1, the J gene TRBJ2-4, with 7 bases that match TRBD2. CDR1 is MGHDK, CDR2 SYGVNS, per germline. The CDR3 spans 12 residues. V was pared by 4 bases and J by 6 bases, with 0 bases of the junction left unmatched. CDR3 DNA: TGTGCCAGCAGTGCGGGGGGAAACATTCAGTACTTC. Its translation: CASSAGGNIQYF.

This chain uses TRBV18 with TRBJ2-5; a weak D match, TRBD1 (6 bases). Germline V lookup: CDR1 KGHSH, CDR2 LQKENI. The CDR3 runs to 14 residues. V lost 2 bases and J 7 bases, leaving 14 bases between the germline ends. CDR3 residues: CASSPTDSGGTQYF. CDR3 DNA: TGTGCCAGCTCACCAACGGACAGTGGAGGGACCCAGTACTTC.

A few counts support this clone. Other DNA sequences in the sample encode the same CDR3. The J gene is TRBJ2-5, the V gene TRBV19; D may be TRBD2 (6 bases). The germline V gene has CDR1 LNHDA and CDR2 SQIVND (reference sequence). V lost 4 bases, J lost 2 bases, and 8 bases lay in between. There are 13 residues in the CDR3. The CDR3 nucleotides are TGTGCCAGTAGTACGGGACTGCAAGAGACCCAGTACTTC. Translating gives CASSTGLQETQYF.

The chain employs TRBV6-5 and TRBJ2-3; the match to TRBD1 covers 7 bases. The CDR3 runs 14 residues. Trimming removed 8 bases from V and 2 bases from J; junction bases left unmatched: 7. Per the germline V gene, CDR1 is MNHEY and CDR2 is SVGAGI. The CDR3 protein is CASQTGSYTDTQYF. CDR3 coding DNA: TGTGCCAGCCAGACAGGGAGTTACACAGATACGCAGTATTTT.

This chain links TRBV6-5 with TRBJ2-3, with 8 positions matching TRBD2. Germline CDR1 reads MNHEY; CDR2 reads SVGAGI. The CDR3 loop spans 12 amino acids. J was trimmed by 14 bases and V by 4 bases; bases with no gene match: 8. CDR3 DNA sequence: TGTGCCAGCAGTTCCCCGGGACTAGTTTTGTATTTT. Protein sequence: CASSSPGLVLYF.

The chain is built from TRBV19 and TRBJ1-5, with D unresolved. Between the trimmed V and J ends, which lost 4 bases and 5 bases, there was a span of 18 bases. This CDR3 has 16 residues. Per the germline V gene, CDR1 is LNHDA and CDR2 is SQIVND (reference sequence). Here the CDR3 reads CASSKRTPRGDQPQHF. The CDR3 DNA follows: TGTGCCAGTAGTAAGAGAACTCCCCGGGGTGATCAGCCCCAGCATTTT.